A selection of T cell receptor beta chains follows, all from one sample in a study of blood T cell repertoires in COVID-19. The protocol was immunoSEQ multiplex PCR, while the TCRdb copy is restricted to in-frame clones and leaves out a portion. The table shows a few hundred thousand clones, with around 89% occurring only once. Sequencing was done on a sample of PBMCs or T cells enriched from blood (not recorded which). These receptors were taken from a woman aged 40-49 years with acute COVID-19. CDR3s include the opening cysteine and the closing phenylalanine or tryptophan. The D gene is left open where the match is weak. Size is stated for part of the rows, as once, few or many counts, or as a class when the clone is expanded.

D gene	V gene	clone size	J gene	CDR3 protein	CDR3 DNA
-	TRBV10-2	-	TRBJ1-5	CASSDNRDQPQHF	TGCGCCAGCAGTGACAACAGGGATCAGCCCCAGCATTTT
-	TRBV11-3	-	TRBJ1-6	CASGNRFDSPLHF	TGTGCCAGCGGTAACAGATTCGATTCACCCCTCCACTTT
TRBD1	TRBV10-2	-	TRBJ1-2	CASSESSRTGGTGGYTF	TGCGCCAGCAGTGAGTCTTCCCGGACAGGGGGCACTGGTGGCTACACCTTC
TRBD1	TRBV4-1	-	TRBJ1-3	CASSQVGQGVSGNTIYF	TGCGCCAGCAGCCAAGTAGGACAGGGAGTCTCTGGAAACACCATATATTTT
TRBD1	TRBV19	-	TRBJ1-6	CASRGTGVNSPLHF	TGTGCCAGTAGGGGGACAGGGGTTAATTCACCCCTCCACTTT
-	TRBV12-3/TRBV12-4	-	TRBJ1-5	CASSRGNQPQHF	TGTGCCAGCTCCCGAGGTAATCAGCCCCAGCATTTT
-	TRBV6-5	few	TRBJ1-2	CASRATGMLGYTF	TGTGCCAGCAGAGCCACAGGGATGCTGGGCTACACCTTC
-	TRBV30	-	TRBJ1-1	CAWIPFGRENTEAFF	TGTGCCTGGATCCCCTTCGGCAGGGAAAACACTGAAGCTTTCTTT
-	TRBV11-2	-	TRBJ2-1	CASSSRHAGVNEQFF	TGTGCCAGCAGCTCCCGACACGCAGGCGTAAATGAGCAGTTCTTC
TRBD1	TRBV6-5	-	TRBJ1-2	CASRPPDRAGGYTF	TGTGCCAGCAGACCTCCGGACAGGGCGGGTGGCTACACCTTC
TRBD1	TRBV10-3	-	TRBJ1-6	CAISELQGMVGSPLHF	TGTGCCATCAGTGAGTTACAGGGGATGGTGGGTTCACCCCTCCACTTT
-	TRBV6-6	-	TRBJ2-2	CASYPRGTGELFF	TGTGCCAGTTACCCCCGGGGCACCGGGGAGCTGTTTTTT
-	TRBV10-2	-	TRBJ1-3	CASSVASGNTIYF	TGCGCCAGCAGTGTGGCTTCCGGAAACACCATATATTTT
TRBD1	TRBV6-5	once	TRBJ1-2	CASSTRGRGYGYTF	TGTGCCAGCAGCACAAGGGGGCGCGGGTATGGCTACACCTTC
TRBD1	TRBV5-6	few	TRBJ1-2	CASSFPGTGSTRGYTF	TGTGCCAGCAGCTTCCCTGGGACAGGGTCTACTCGCGGCTACACCTTC
-	TRBV3-1/TRBV3-2	-	TRBJ1-3	CATQTPAREAGNTIYF	TGTGCCACCCAGACACCGGCCCGGGAGGCTGGAAACACCATATATTTT
-	TRBV5-4	few	TRBJ1-1	CASSFQVRVTEAFF	TGTGCCAGCAGCTTTCAGGTGAGGGTAACTGAAGCTTTCTTT
-	TRBV7-9	-	TRBJ1-5	CASSLARSQPQHF	TGTGCCAGCAGCTTAGCGAGGAGTCAGCCCCAGCATTTT
-	TRBV2	few	TRBJ1-2	CASSATGWRYTF	TGTGCCAGCAGTGCTACAGGGTGGCGCTACACCTTC
-	TRBV7-9	-	TRBJ2-3	CASSYGGTDTQYF	TGTGCCAGCAGCTACGGGGGCACAGATACGCAGTATTTT
TRBD2	TRBV6-1	-	TRBJ2-5	CASSDAGTRIKETQYF	TGTGCCAGCAGTGACGCCGGGACTAGGATTAAAGAGACCCAGTACTTC
TRBD2	TRBV7-2	-	TRBJ2-7	CASSSGQRGPSYEQYF	TGTGCCAGCAGCTCCGGCCAGCGGGGGCCTTCCTACGAGCAGTACTTC
-	TRBV19	-	TRBJ1-4	CASSIGRVEKLFF	TGTGCCAGTAGTATTGGCAGGGTCGAAAAACTGTTTTTT
-	TRBV6-5	-	TRBJ1-6	CASSSTGLNGPSPLHF	TGTGCCAGCAGTTCGACTGGACTTAACGGCCCGTCACCCCTCCACTTT
-	TRBV19	-	TRBJ2-5	CASSGSRGETQYF	TGTGCCAGTAGTGGATCGAGGGGGGAGACCCAGTACTTC
TRBD1	TRBV2	-	TRBJ1-2	CASSETGGKDGYTF	TGTGCCAGCAGTGAAACAGGGGGCAAGGATGGCTACACCTTC
TRBD1	TRBV3-1/TRBV3-2	-	TRBJ2-2	CASSPKYRGNTGELFF	TGTGCCAGCAGCCCAAAGTACAGGGGGAACACCGGGGAGCTGTTTTTT
TRBD2	TRBV10-3	once	TRBJ2-7	CASRPPSGRSYEQYF	TGTGCCAGCCGCCCTCCTAGCGGGAGGTCCTACGAGCAGTACTTC
-	TRBV18	-	TRBJ1-2	CASSPRTQGWGYTF	TGTGCCAGCTCACCACGAACGCAGGGTTGGGGCTACACCTTC
-	TRBV19	-	TRBJ1-3	CASSPPSGTGNTIYF	TGTGCCAGTAGTCCCCCCTCAGGGACTGGAAACACCATATATTTT
-	TRBV20-1	-	TRBJ2-5	CSASFLETQYF	TGCAGTGCCTCCTTTTTAGAGACCCAGTACTTC
-	TRBV30	-	TRBJ2-3	CAWSQVPDTQYF	TGTGCCTGGAGTCAGGTCCCAGATACGCAGTATTTT
-	TRBV7-2	few	TRBJ1-5	CASSLEVGRGGSTQPQHF	TGTGCCAGCAGCTTAGAAGTAGGGCGGGGCGGAAGCACGCAGCCCCAGCATTTT
-	TRBV11-2	once	TRBJ1-5	CASSFGGKGGNQPQHF	TGTGCCAGCAGCTTCGGGGGAAAGGGAGGCAATCAGCCCCAGCATTTT
-	TRBV5-1	-	TRBJ1-1	CASSLETRFNTEAFF	TGCGCCAGCAGCTTGGAAACAAGATTCAACACTGAAGCTTTCTTT
-	TRBV4-3	-	TRBJ1-2	CASSQDAAGWSGYTF	TGCGCCAGCAGCCAAGATGCGGCAGGGTGGAGCGGCTACACCTTC
-	TRBV6-5	few	TRBJ1-5	CASREFYDQPQHF	TGTGCCAGCAGGGAGTTTTACGATCAGCCCCAGCATTTT
TRBD2	TRBV5-6	-	TRBJ2-1	CASSLPQLASDEQFF	TGTGCCAGCAGCTTACCGCAACTAGCGAGCGATGAGCAGTTCTTC
-	TRBV13	-	TRBJ2-7	CASRRHGHEQYF	TGTGCCAGCAGGCGACATGGCCACGAGCAGTACTTC
TRBD1	TRBV19	-	TRBJ2-6	CASSTVGPGGSGANVLTF	TGTGCCAGTAGCACCGTAGGGCCAGGGGGTTCGGGGGCCAACGTCCTGACTTTC
TRBD2	TRBV9	-	TRBJ2-7	CASSVASASGARGQYF	TGTGCCAGCAGCGTAGCTTCGGCTAGCGGGGCCCGGGGGCAGTACTTC
TRBD2	TRBV11-3	-	TRBJ2-3	CASSFGTSITDTQYF	TGTGCCAGCAGCTTTGGGACTAGTATCACAGATACGCAGTATTTT
TRBD2	TRBV9	-	TRBJ2-2	CASSARLLAGGRGELFF	TGTGCCAGCAGCGCCCGTCTACTAGCGGGGGGGCGCGGGGAGCTGTTTTTT
-	TRBV12-3/TRBV12-4	-	TRBJ2-1	CASSFRQANEQFF	TGTGCCAGCAGTTTCCGCCAGGCCAATGAGCAGTTCTTC
-	TRBV4-3	few	TRBJ2-1	CASSQGSLARQFF	TGCGCCAGCAGCCAAGGGTCGCTAGCGAGGCAGTTCTTC
TRBD1	TRBV2	once	TRBJ2-2	CASSVQTGFGELFF	TGTGCCAGCAGTGTCCAGACAGGGTTCGGGGAGCTGTTTTTT
-	TRBV5-1	-	TRBJ2-1	CASSQTSNEQFF	TGCGCCAGCAGCCAGACTAGCAATGAGCAGTTCTTC
TRBD1	TRBV7-2	many	TRBJ1-1	CASSGQANTEAFF	TGTGCCAGCAGCGGACAGGCGAACACTGAAGCTTTCTTT
-	TRBV5-5	-	TRBJ1-2	CASSLVVRGGANYGYTF	TGTGCCAGCAGCTTGGTTGTCAGGGGAGGGGCTAACTATGGCTACACCTTC